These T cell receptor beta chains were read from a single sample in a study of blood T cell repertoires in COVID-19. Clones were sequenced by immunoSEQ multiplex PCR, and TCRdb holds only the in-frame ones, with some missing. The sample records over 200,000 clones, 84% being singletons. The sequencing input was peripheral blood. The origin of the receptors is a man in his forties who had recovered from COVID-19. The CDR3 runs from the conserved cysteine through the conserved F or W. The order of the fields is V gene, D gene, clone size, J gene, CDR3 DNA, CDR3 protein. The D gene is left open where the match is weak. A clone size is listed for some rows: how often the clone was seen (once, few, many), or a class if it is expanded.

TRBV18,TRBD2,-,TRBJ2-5,TGTGCCAGCTCACCCCCGGGAGGGATCCAAGAGACCCAGTACTTC,CASSPPGGIQETQYF
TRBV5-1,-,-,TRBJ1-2,TGCGCCAGCAGCTCCAGCGGGCTGGCGGGGGGCTACACCTTC,CASSSSGLAGGYTF
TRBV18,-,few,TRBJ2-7,TGTGCCAGCTCACGAACTGGGGCTGTTGCAAGCTCCTACGAGCAGTACTTC,CASSRTGAVASSYEQYF
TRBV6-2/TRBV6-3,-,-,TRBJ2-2,TGTGCCAGCAGTTACCACGGAGACACCGGGGAGCTGTTTTTT,CASSYHGDTGELFF
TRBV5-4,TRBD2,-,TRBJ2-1,TGTGCCAGCAGCTTCGGGGGGGTATACAATGAGCAGTTCTTC,CASSFGGVYNEQFF
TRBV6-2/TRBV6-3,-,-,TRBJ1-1,TGTGCCAGCAGTGCTGGGAGTGAAGCTTTCTTT,CASSAGSEAFF
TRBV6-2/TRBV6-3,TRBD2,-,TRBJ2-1,TGTGCCAGCAGCCGTGGGACTAGCGGGAGGGCCGTCAATGAGCAGTTCTTC,CASSRGTSGRAVNEQFF
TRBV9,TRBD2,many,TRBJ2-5,TGTGCCAGCAGCCCCCACGGGGGGGAGGGCCTCGGGGAGACCCAGTACTTC,CASSPHGGEGLGETQYF
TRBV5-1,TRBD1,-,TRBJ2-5,TGCGCCAGCAGCACCGGGACAGGGGCAGGGGGGACCCAGTACTTC,CASSTGTGAGGTQYF
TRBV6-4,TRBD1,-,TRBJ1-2,TGTGCCAGCAGTTCCGGGACAGGGGTGAATGGCTACACCTTC,CASSSGTGVNGYTF
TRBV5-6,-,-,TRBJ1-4,TGTGCCAGCAGCTCCCCTCGGGGGGGAGTAGAAGCAACTAATGAAAAACTGTTTTTT,CASSSPRGGVEATNEKLFF
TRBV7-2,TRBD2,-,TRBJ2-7,TGTGCCAGCAGCTTAGATCGAGCGGGGATATACGAGCAGTACTTC,CASSLDRAGIYEQYF
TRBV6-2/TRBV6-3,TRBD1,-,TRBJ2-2,TGTGCCAGCGGCCGGGACAGGAACACCGGGGAGCTGTTTTTT,CASGRDRNTGELFF